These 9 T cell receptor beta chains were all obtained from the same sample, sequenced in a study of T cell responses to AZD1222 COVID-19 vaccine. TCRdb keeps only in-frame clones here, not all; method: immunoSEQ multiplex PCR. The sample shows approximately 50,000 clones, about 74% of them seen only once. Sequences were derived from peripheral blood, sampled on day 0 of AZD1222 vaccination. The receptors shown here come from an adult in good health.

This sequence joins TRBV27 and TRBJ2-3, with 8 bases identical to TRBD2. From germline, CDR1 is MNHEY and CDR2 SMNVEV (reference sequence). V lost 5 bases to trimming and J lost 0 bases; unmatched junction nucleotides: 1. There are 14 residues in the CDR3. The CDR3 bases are TGTGCCAGCAGTAGCGGGGGAAGCACAGATACGCAGTATTTT. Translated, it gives CASSSGGSTDTQYF.

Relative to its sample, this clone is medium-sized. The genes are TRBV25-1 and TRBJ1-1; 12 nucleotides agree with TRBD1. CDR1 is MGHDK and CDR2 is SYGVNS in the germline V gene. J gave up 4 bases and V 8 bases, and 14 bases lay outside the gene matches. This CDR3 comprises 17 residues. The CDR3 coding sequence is TGTGCCAGCCGAGAATCCGGGACAGGGGGCGGGAGCACTGAAGCTTTCTTT. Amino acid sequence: CASRESGTGGGSTEAFF. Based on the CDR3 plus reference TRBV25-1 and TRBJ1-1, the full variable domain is EADIYQTPRYLVIGTGKKITLECSQTMGHDKMYWYQQDPGMELHLIHYSYGVNSTEKGDLSSESTVSRIRTEHFPLTLESARPSHTSQYLCASRESGTGGGSTEAFFGQGTRLTVV.

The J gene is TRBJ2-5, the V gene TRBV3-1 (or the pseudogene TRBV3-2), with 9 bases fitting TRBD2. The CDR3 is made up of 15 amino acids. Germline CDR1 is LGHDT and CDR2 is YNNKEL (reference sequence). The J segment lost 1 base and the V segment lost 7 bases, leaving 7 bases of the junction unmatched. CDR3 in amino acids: CASTSGTSSQETQYF. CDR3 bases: TGTGCCAGCACCAGCGGGACTAGCAGCCAAGAGACCCAGTACTTC.

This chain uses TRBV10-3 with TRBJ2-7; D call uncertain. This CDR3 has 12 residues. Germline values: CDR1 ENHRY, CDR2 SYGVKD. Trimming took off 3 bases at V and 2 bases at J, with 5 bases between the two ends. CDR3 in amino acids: CAISDGPYEQYV. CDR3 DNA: TGTGCCATCAGTGATGGGCCCTACGAGCAGTACGTC.

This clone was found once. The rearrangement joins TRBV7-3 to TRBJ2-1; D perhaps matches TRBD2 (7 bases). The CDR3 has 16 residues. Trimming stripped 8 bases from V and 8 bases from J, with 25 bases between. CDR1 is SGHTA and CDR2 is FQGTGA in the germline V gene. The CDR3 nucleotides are TGTGCCAGCGCTTCCCAAGCCCTGGGGGGGCTCCATGAGCAGTTCTTC. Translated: CASASQALGGLHEQFF. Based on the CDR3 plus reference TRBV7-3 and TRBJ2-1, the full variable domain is GAGVSQTPSNKVTEKGKYVELRCDPISGHTALYWYRQSLGQGPEFLIYFQGTGAADDSGLPNDRFFAVRPEGSVSTLKIQRTERGDSAVYLCASASQALGGLHEQFFGPGTRLTVL.

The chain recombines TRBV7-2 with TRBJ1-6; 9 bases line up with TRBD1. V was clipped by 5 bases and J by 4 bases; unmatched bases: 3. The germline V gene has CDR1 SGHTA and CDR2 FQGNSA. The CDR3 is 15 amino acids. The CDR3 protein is CASSTGTGYNSPLHF. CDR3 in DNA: TGTGCCAGCAGCACCGGGACAGGGTATAATTCACCCCTCCACTTT.

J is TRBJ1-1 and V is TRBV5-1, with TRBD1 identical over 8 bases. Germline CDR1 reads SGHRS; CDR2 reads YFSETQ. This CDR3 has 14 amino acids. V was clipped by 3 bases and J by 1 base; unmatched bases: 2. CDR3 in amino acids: CASSSGQGNTEAFF. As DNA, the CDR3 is TGCGCCAGCAGCTCCGGACAGGGGAACACTGAAGCTTTCTTT.

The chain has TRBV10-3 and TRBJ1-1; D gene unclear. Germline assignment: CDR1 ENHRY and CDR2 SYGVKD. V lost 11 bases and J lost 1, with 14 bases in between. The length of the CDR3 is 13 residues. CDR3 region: CASTKGRNTEAFF. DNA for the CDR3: TGTGCCTCGACGAAGGGCAGGAACACTGAAGCTTTCTTT.

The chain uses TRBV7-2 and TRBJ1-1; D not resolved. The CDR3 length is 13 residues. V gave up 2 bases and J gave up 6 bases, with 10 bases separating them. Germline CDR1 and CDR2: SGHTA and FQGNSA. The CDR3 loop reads CASSLKVLAEAFF. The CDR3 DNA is TGTGCCAGCAGCTTAAAAGTTCTCGCTGAAGCTTTCTTT.